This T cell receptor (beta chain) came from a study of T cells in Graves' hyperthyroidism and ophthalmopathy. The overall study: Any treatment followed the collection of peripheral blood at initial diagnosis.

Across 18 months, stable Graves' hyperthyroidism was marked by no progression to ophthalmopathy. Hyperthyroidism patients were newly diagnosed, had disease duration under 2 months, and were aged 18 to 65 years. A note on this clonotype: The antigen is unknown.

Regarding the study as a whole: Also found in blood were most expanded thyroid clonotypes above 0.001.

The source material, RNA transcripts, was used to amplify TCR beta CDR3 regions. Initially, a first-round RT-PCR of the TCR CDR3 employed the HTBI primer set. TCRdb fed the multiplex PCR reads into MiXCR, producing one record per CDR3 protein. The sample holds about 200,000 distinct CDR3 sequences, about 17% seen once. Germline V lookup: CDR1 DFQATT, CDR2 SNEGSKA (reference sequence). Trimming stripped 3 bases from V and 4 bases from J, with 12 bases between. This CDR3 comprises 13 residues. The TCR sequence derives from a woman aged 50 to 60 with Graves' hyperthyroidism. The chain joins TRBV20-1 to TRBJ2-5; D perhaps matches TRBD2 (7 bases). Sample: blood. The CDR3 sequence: CSASAGAGETQYF. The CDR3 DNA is TGCAGTGCTAGTGCGGGGGCGGGAGAGACCCAGTACTTC.